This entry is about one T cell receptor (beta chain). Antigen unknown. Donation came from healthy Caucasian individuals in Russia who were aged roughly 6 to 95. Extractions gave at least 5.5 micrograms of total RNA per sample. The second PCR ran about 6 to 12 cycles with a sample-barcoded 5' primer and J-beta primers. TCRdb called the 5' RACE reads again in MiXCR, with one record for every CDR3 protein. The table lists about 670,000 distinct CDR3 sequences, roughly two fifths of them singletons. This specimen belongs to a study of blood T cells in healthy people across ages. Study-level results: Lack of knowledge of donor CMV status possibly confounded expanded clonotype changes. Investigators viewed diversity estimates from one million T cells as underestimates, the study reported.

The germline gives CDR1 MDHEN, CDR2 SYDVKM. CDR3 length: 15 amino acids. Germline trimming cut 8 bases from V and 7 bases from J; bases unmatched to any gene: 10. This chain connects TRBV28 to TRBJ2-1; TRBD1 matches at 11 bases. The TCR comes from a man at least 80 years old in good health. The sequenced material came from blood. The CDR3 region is CASGMGTGGRNEQFF. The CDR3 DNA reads TGTGCCAGCGGGATGGGGACAGGGGGTAGGAATGAGCAGTTCTTC.